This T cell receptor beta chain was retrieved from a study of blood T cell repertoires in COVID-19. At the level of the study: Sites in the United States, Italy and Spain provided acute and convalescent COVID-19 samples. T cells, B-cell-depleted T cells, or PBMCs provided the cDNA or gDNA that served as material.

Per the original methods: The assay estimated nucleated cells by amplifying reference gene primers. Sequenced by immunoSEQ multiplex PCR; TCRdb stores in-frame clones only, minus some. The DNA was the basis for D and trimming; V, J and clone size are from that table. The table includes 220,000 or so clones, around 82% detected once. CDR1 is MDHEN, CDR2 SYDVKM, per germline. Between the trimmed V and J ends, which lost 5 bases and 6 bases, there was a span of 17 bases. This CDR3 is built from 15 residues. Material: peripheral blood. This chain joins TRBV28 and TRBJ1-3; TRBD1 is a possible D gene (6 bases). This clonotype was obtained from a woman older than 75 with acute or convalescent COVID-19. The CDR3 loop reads CASSPQGNPVNTIYF. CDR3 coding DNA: TGTGCCAGCAGTCCTCAGGGGAACCCCGTAAACACCATATATTTT.